The clone carrying this T cell receptor (beta chain) was seen a single time. Its antigen remains unknown. J gave up 9 bases and V 0 bases, and 9 bases lay outside the gene matches. CDR1 is SGHAT, CDR2 FQNNGV, per germline. The CDR3 spans 17 residues. This sample stems from a study of cytomegalovirus exposure and HLA in healthy donors. About the study: A data release that came early held 80 million to 95 million unique TCRs from HLA-typed donors. Points from the study as a whole: Specificity of three CMV-associated chains for CMV antigens was verified in vitro. The study labeled fewer than 200 TCR beta chains cytomegalovirus-associated.

PCR employed 60 Vbeta and 13 Jbeta primers. Methods used by the authors: In a later analysis, some 10 million of about 80 million unique beta chains occurred in at least two donors. Sequencing was performed with immunoSEQ multiplex PCR; in TCRdb, only in-frame clones are kept and a portion is missing. V and J calls and clone size are as listed in that table; D and trimming were resolved from the DNA. Altogether approximately 140,000 clones are present, about 74% being singletons, with the ten largest covering approximately 0.94%. V is TRBV11-2 and J is TRBJ2-1; 12 bases align to TRBD2. The clonotype was recovered from a woman aged 55-69 years in good health and CMV-seronegative. The sequencing sample was made of PBMCs. The CDR3 here is CASSLDDWLAGGSEQFF. In DNA form, the CDR3 reads TGTGCCAGCAGCTTAGATGATTGGCTAGCGGGAGGGAGTGAGCAGTTCTTC.